The 20 T cell receptor beta chains below all came from one sample that was sequenced in a study of shared clonotypes between healthy human individuals. Some clones are missing from TCRdb's copy, which holds only in-frame ones; the method was immunoSEQ multiplex PCR. The data contain 2 million to 3 million clones, more than 90% of them singletons. Sequencing input: naive CD4+ T cells sorted from blood. Indicated subset: CD45RA+ positively selected. These receptors were taken from a man aged 18 to 29 in good health.

Details on this clone: Distinct nucleotide sequences in the sample also encode this CDR3. The chain recombines TRBV2 with TRBJ2-1; tentatively, D is TRBD2 (6 bases). With 3 bases removed from V and 2 bases from J, the gap between germline ends came to 8 bases. Germline CDR1 and CDR2: SNHLY and FYNNEI. The CDR3 covers 14 residues. The CDR3 DNA sequence: TGTGCCAGCAGTGAGGGACTGGCCTACAATGAGCAGTTCTTC. The encoded protein is CASSEGLAYNEQFF.

The chain is built from TRBV7-9 and TRBJ2-1; TRBD1 matches at 8 bases. The CDR3 length is 13 residues. V shed 8 bases, J shed 9 bases, and the junction held 9 bases outside the gene matches. Germline CDR1 reads SEHNR; CDR2 reads FQNEAQ (reference sequence). The CDR3: CASGTQGAREQFF. The CDR3 nucleotides are TGTGCCAGCGGAACCCAGGGGGCGCGTGAGCAGTTCTTC.

The genes are TRBV10-3 and TRBJ1-1, with D possibly being TRBD1 (6 bases). The CDR3 loop spans 14 amino acids. Per germline, CDR1 ENHRY and CDR2 SYGVKD. Between the trimmed V and J ends, which lost 6 bases and 8 bases, there was a span of 19 bases. The CDR3, as DNA: TGTGCCATCAGCGAGACAGGCCCCGAAGGAGAAGCTTTCTTT. Its translation is CAISETGPEGEAFF.

This chain joins TRBV29-1 and TRBJ2-5; 14 bases are a match to TRBD2. Germline CDR1 reads SQVTM; CDR2 reads ANQGSEA. There are 15 residues in the CDR3. Trimming removed 6 bases from V and 4 bases from J; junction bases left unmatched: 7. The CDR3 nucleotides read TGCAGCGTCGCAGGGACTAGCGGGAGTATAGAGACCCAGTACTTC. Translated, it gives CSVAGTSGSIETQYF.

V gene TRBV7-2 combines with J gene TRBJ1-1; 7 bases are a match to TRBD1. This CDR3 comprises 16 residues. Germline loops: CDR1 SGHTA, CDR2 FQGNSA. Trimming removed 5 bases from V and 0 bases from J; junction bases left unmatched: 9. The CDR3 sequence is CASSLLGGSVNTEAFF. The CDR3 DNA follows: TGTGCCAGCAGCCTCTTAGGGGGCAGCGTGAACACTGAAGCTTTCTTT.

This clone was counted between two and nine times. This CDR3 is CAWSTTEGRKLFF. The CDR3, as DNA: TGTGCCTGGAGTACGACAGAAGGTAGAAAACTGTTTTTT. The chain joins TRBV30 to TRBJ1-4; possible D gene TRBD1, 5 bases. The CDR3 loop spans 13 amino acids. Germline-derived CDR1 and CDR2 are GTSNPN and SVGIG (reference sequence). V was trimmed by 2 bases and J by 10 bases, leaving 14 bases between them. Full variable domain (missing parts from reference TRBV30 and TRBJ1-4): SQTIHQWPATLVQPVGSPLSLECTVEGTSNPNLYWYRQAAGRGLQLLFYSVGIGQISSEVPQNLSASRPQDRQFILSSKKLLLSDSGFYLCAWSTTEGRKLFFGSGTQLSVL.

This clone was detected once. This chain links TRBV2 with TRBJ1-1; 8 bases map to TRBD1. CDR1 is SNHLY and CDR2 is FYNNEI in the germline V gene. The CDR3 is 14 residues long. With V trimmed by 4 bases and J by 5 bases, 6 bases remained unmatched. CDR3 sequence reads: CASSGQGLGTEAFF. DNA for the CDR3: TGTGCCAGCAGTGGACAGGGGCTAGGGACTGAAGCTTTCTTT.

Details on this clone: Mismatch with germline at one junction end may stem from a read error. The CDR3 sequence is CASTLGQSSYNEQFF. CDR3 bases: TGCGCCAGCACCTTGGGACAGAGCTCCTACAATGAGCAGTTCTTC. The gene calls are TRBV5-1 and TRBJ2-1; 7 positions agree with TRBD1. Germline CDR1 and CDR2: SGHRS and YFSETQ. The CDR3 runs to 15 residues.

This clone was recorded once. Other DNA sequences in this sample translate to the same CDR3. The rearrangement links TRBV27 to TRBJ2-2, with D possibly being TRBD1 (6 bases). The V end was cut by 0 bases, the J end by 6 bases, with 8 bases between. Germline V gene lookup returns CDR1 MNHEY and CDR2 SMNVEV (reference sequence). The CDR3 has 14 amino acids. CDR3 in DNA: TGTGCCAGCAGTTTATCCGCAGGGGCCGGGGAGCTGTTTTTT. Protein sequence: CASSLSAGAGELFF.

The chain carries TRBV5-4 and TRBJ2-1, with 11 positions matching TRBD2. Trimming cost V 5 bases and J 4 bases; bases outside gene matches: 5. Germline loops: CDR1 SGHNT, CDR2 YYREEE (reference sequence). The CDR3 is made up of 15 amino acids. The CDR3 region is CASSRRLAGYNEQFF. The CDR3 DNA reads as TGTGCCAGCAGTAGGAGACTAGCGGGGTACAATGAGCAGTTCTTC.

Only one count was recorded for this clone. V is TRBV13 and J is TRBJ2-4; D unresolved. Trimming took off 7 bases at V and 0 bases at J, with 13 bases between the two ends. The germline V gene has CDR1 PRHDT and CDR2 FYEKMQ (reference sequence). The CDR3 runs to 15 residues. The CDR3 sequence is CASTPGVRAKNIQYF. The CDR3 DNA reads as TGTGCCAGCACCCCCGGAGTCAGAGCCAAAAACATTCAGTACTTC.

About this clone itself: The same CDR3 arises from other DNA sequences in this sample as well. The CDR3 here is CASSLTNTGELFF. The CDR3 DNA reads as TGTGCCAGCAGCCTGACGAACACCGGGGAGCTGTTTTTT. V usage is TRBV11-2 and J usage is TRBJ2-2; D remains unclear. Germline CDR1 and CDR2: SGHAT and FQNNGV. The CDR3 is made up of 13 amino acids. Trimming cost V 5 bases and J 0 bases, with 4 bases left between them.

The chain combines TRBV19 with TRBJ1-1; tentatively, D is TRBD1 (6 bases). The germline V gene has CDR1 LNHDA and CDR2 SQIVND (reference sequence). V was cut by 7 bases and J by 1 base, with 10 bases left in between. The CDR3 length is 13 residues. The CDR3 sequence: CASTVQGNTEAFF. The CDR3 region has the DNA TGTGCCAGTACCGTACAGGGGAACACTGAAGCTTTCTTT.

The chain employs TRBV6-6 and TRBJ2-5; either TRBD1 or TRBD2 may supply D (6 bases each). V lost 7 bases, J lost 5 bases, and 20 bases lay in between. CDR3 size: 15 residues. The V gene's germline CDR1 is MNHNY and CDR2 SVGAGI (reference sequence). The CDR3 nucleotides are TGTGCCAGCACCGCCCCCCAGGGGAGGTCGGAGACCCAGTACTTC. This translates into CASTAPQGRSETQYF.

The rearrangement joins TRBV5-4 to TRBJ1-2; the D is unclear. Trimming took off 2 bases at V and 10 bases at J, with 9 bases between the two ends. The CDR3 contains 11 residues. Germline values: CDR1 SGHNT, CDR2 YYREEE (reference sequence). CDR3 sequence (DNA): TGTGCCAGCAGCTTAGAGACGGCCTACACCTTC. Encoded protein: CASSLETAYTF. The complete variable domain, with remaining parts taken from reference TRBV5-4 and TRBJ1-2, reads ETGVTQSPTHLIKTRGQQVTLRCSSQSGHNTVSWYQQALGQGPQFIFQYYREEENGRGNFPPRFSGLQFPNYSSELNVNALELDDSALYLCASSLETAYTFGSGTRLTVV.

The CDR3 coding sequence is TGTGCCAGCAGTGAAGCCGAGGCAGGGGGCGCTGAGCAGTTCTTC. It codes for CASSEAEAGGAEQFF. V usage is TRBV2 and J usage is TRBJ2-1; 8 nucleotides align to TRBD1. The CDR3 spans 15 residues. The ends lost 0 bases at V and 9 bases at J; junction bases unmatched: 7. Looked up from germline, CDR1 is SNHLY and CDR2 is FYNNEI.

This clone was counted once. The chain carries TRBV7-9 and TRBJ2-1, with D unresolved. The CDR3 contains 13 residues. Germline V gene lookup returns CDR1 SEHNR and CDR2 FQNEAQ (reference sequence). Trimming took off 3 bases at V and 4 bases at J, with 7 bases between the two ends. The CDR3 is CASSLGRYNEQFF. The CDR3 nucleotides read TGTGCCAGCAGCTTGGGAAGGTACAATGAGCAGTTCTTC.

Regarding this clone: In the same sample, other DNA sequences code for this CDR3. The chain has TRBV7-2 and TRBJ2-7, with TRBD2 as a possible D gene (5 bases). Germline V gene sequence: CDR1 SGHTA, CDR2 FQGNSA. The V end was cut by 5 bases, the J end by 4 bases, with 6 bases between. This CDR3 contains 11 residues. The CDR3 region has the DNA TGTGCCAGCAGCCGGGAATACGAGCAGTACTTC. This encodes CASSREYEQYF.

The chain joins TRBV2 to TRBJ2-7; perhaps TRBD2 as D (6 bases). This CDR3 has 15 amino acids. Germline CDR1 reads SNHLY; CDR2 reads FYNNEI. The V end was cut by 2 bases, the J end by 2 bases, with 13 bases between. CDR3 sequence: CASSEIGGRTYEQYF. The CDR3 DNA follows: TGTGCCAGCAGTGAAATCGGGGGTAGGACCTACGAGCAGTACTTC.

V usage is TRBV6-1 and J usage is TRBJ1-4; TRBD1 is a possible D gene (6 bases). Trimming shortened V by 11 bases and J by 8 bases, and 18 bases separated the two germline ends. The CDR3 contains 13 residues. Germline lookup yields CDR1 MNHNS and CDR2 SASEGT. The CDR3 sequence: CAALNRDGEKLFF. The CDR3 DNA follows: TGTGCCGCCCTCAACAGGGATGGAGAAAAACTGTTTTTT.